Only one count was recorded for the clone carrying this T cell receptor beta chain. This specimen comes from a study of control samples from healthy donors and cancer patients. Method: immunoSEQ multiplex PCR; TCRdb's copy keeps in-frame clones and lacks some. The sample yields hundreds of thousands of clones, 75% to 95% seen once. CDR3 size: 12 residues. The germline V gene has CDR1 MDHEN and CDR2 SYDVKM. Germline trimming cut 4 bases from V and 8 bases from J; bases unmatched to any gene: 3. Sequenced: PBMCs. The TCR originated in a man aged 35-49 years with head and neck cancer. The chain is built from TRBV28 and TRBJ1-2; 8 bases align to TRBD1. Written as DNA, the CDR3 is TGTGCCAGCAGTTCCGGACAGGGCGGCTACACCTTC. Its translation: CASSSGQGGYTF.